This T cell receptor beta chain stems from a study of response to subunit inactivated influenza vaccine. From the RT-PCR reads, TCRdb called clonotypes with MiXCR, one entry per CDR3 protein. Altogether fewer than 650,000 distinct CDR3 sequences are present, over 10% being singletons, with the ten largest covering approximately 14%. The clonotype originates from a man aged 50-60 years who received an inactivated influenza vaccine. This specimen consisted of PBMCs from blood, obtained 40 to 50 days after vaccination.

In nucleotides, the CDR3 is TGCAGTGCAAAAATTCTGGGCACCGGGGAGCTGTTTTTT. It yields the protein CSAKILGTGELFF. The V gene is TRBV20-1, the J gene TRBJ2-2; D remains ambiguous. The CDR3 covers 13 residues. The V gene lost 6 bases and the J gene lost 4 bases, with 12 bases spanning the gap. CDR1 is DFQATT, CDR2 SNEGSKA, per germline (reference sequence).